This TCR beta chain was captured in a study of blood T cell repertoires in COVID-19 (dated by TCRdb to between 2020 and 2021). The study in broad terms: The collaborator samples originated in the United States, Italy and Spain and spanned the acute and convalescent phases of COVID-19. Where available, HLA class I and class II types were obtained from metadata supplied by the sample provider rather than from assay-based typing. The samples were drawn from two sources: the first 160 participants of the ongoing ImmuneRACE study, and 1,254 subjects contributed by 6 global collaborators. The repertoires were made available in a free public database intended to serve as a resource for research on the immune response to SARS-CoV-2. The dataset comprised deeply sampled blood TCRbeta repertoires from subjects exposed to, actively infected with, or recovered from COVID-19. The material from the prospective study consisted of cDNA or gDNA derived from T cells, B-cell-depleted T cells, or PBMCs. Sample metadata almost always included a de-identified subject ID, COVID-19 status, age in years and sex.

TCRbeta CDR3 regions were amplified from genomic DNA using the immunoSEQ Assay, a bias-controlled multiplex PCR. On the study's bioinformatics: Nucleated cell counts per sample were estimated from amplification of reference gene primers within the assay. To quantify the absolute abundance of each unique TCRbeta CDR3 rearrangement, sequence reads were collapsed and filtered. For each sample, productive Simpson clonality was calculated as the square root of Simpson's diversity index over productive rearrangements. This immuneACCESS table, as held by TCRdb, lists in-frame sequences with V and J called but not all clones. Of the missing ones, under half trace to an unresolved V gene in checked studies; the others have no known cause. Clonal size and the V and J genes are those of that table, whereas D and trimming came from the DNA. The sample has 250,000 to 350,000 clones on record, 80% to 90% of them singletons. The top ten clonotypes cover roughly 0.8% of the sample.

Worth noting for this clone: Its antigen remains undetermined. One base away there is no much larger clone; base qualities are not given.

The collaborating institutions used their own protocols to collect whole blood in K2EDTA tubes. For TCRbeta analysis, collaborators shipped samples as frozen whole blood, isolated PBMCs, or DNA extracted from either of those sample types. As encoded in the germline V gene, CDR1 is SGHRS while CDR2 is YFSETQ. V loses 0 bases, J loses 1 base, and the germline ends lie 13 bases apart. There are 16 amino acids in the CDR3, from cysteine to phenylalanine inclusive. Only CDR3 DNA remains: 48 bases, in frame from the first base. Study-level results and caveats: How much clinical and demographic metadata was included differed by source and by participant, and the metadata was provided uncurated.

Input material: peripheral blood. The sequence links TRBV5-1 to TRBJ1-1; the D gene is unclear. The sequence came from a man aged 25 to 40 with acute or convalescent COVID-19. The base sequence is TGCGCCAGCAGCTTGGCCCCAATCGGGAAGAACACTGAAGCTTTCTTT. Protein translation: CASSLAPIGKNTEAFF.